This T cell receptor beta chain was documented in a study of T cells after yellow fever vaccination. There are many counts of this clonotype. This CDR3 has 13 residues. The trim removed 2 bases at V and 16 bases at J, leaving 10 bases unmatched. CDR1 is SGHDN and CDR2 is FVKESK in the germline V gene. Production of TCR cDNA was by 5'RACE template switching, which also added a universal primer site and UMIs. One entry per CDR3 protein, called by TCRdb with MiXCR from the 5' RACE reads. The table lists 110,000 to 150,000 distinct CDR3 sequences, about 6.9% of them singletons. The clonotype originates from a man aged 30-40 years who received the YFV17D yellow fever vaccine. The J gene is TRBJ2-1, the V gene TRBV14, with 8 bases aligning to TRBD1. Source: CD4+ T cells sorted from PBMCs, taken 10 days after the yellow fever booster vaccination. The CDR3 sequence is CASSQSPGQVFFF. CDR3 DNA sequence: TGTGCCAGCAGCCAAAGTCCGGGACAGGTCTTTTTCTTC.